This TCR beta chain is drawn from a study of cytomegalovirus exposure and HLA in healthy donors (dated by TCRdb to 2015 to 2018). Study-wide context: According to an earlier analysis of 587 of the donors, some 180 million T cells yielded some 110 million unique TCR beta sequences and more than 250 Gb of sequence data. Around 330 gigabases of sequencing data and tens of millions of unique TCR sequences made up an early release that covered fewer than 650 HLA-typed donors. Of the 398 genotyped donors, approximately 80% fell in the genetic ancestry cluster associated with self-reported Caucasian donors. The aim of the study was to test whether cataloging public T cell receptors could identify signatures of past pathogen exposure. Using immunosequencing, the study profiled T cell repertoires from 500 to 800 subjects and related those repertoires to cytomegalovirus serostatus. A separate validation cohort of 100 to 150 different subjects was used in addition to the roughly 620-subject first cohort. The study combined high-throughput TCR immunosequencing, statistical association of individual TCRs with disease status, and machine learning to predict cytomegalovirus infection status. A later analysis re-analyzed previously published TCR beta repertoires from several hundred donors and added high-resolution HLA genotyping to study TCR occurrence patterns. The later analysis used no new phenotypic data to find candidate immune exposures, relying instead on TCR beta sequences and their occurrence across donors. In an earlier analysis of more than 550 of the donors, high-throughput TCR beta sequencing was used to judge whether each TCR beta V gene segment behaved as functional or pseudogenic. Donor age, sex, ethnicity and CMV serostatus were compiled alongside the repertoire data. In a later genetic analysis, genome-wide SNP genotypes for 398 of the 666 donors were used, and that subset was treated as a discovery cohort. All discovery cohort repertoires had been generated using a single sequencing platform. Both class I and class II loci were covered by HLA typing, at four-digit resolution. Typing coverage differed by locus: A, B, C, DRB1 and DQB1 were typed in about 629-630 donors, DQA1 in approximately 520, DPA1 in around 600, and DPB1 in approximately 450. A handful of DR-DQ haplotypes were handled as single units for association and clustering because linkage in the cohort was strong. On average, around 230,000 unique TCR beta nucleotide sequences were sequenced per donor among some 430 genotyped donors of the cohort, with roughly 19% of those sequences being non-productive. Study-wide conclusions, independent of this receptor: Assigning TCR associations to individual alleles was difficult when HLA alleles, especially DR and DQ, strongly co-occurred. Most TCR sequences were seen in very few donors, while some public TCRs were found in many individuals. The authors suggested that the approach could potentially be extended to other disease states and immunological phenotypes. An association between a missense DCLRE1C variant and V-gene and J-gene trimming of TCR beta chains was found in a later genetic analysis and replicated in an independent cohort. Linkage disequilibrium might explain the correlated functional status among segregating V segments, but an unknown experimental factor could not be ruled out. A later genetic analysis reported fewer N-insertions in productive TCRs among donors in an Asian-associated ancestry cluster than the approximately 700-donor mean. Only TCR beta chains were sequenced in this cohort, and the absence of alpha or paired-chain data limited detectable features. According to a later analysis, parvovirus B19, influenza, CMV and Epstein-Barr virus appeared linked to several top co-occurrence clusters. In an earlier analysis of more than 500 of the donors, most TCR beta V segments appeared in productive rearrangements about 87% or about 30% of the time, broadly matching IMGT annotations. In a later analysis, TCR association rates were found to vary across HLA loci, with the most associated TCRs seen for DRB1 alleles and the fewest for HLA-C alleles. The classifier was reported to diagnose cytomegalovirus status with high specificity and sensitivity in both the original cohort and the validation cohort. Specific HLA alleles were associated with more than 15,000 TCR beta sequences at a false discovery rate of 0.05 in a later analysis. A cluster of highly shared sequence variants was judged likely to be a technical artifact of the sequencing pipeline. A further reported finding was that TCR beta sequences accurately predicted the HLA-A and HLA-B alleles for most subjects in the first cohort. Because some donors lacked HLA typing at each locus, the association tests relied only on the typed subset. Some IMGT-functional V segments, including TRBV6-2 and TRBV6-3, could not be distinguished by the 87-base-pair reads and were therefore excluded. In vitro tests confirmed that a few of the cytomegalovirus-associated TCR beta chains recognize cytomegalovirus antigens. Immune exposure information for the cohort was limited to CMV serostatus. The presence/absence analyses assumed that sequencing depth was roughly uniform across donors, and that assumption may not be true. In the study, 150 to 200 TCR beta chains were listed as associated with cytomegalovirus. According to a later analysis, most CMV-associated TCR beta chains appeared to be HLA-restricted, and the HLA associations seemed to be driven largely by CMV exposure. In a later analysis, HLA-associated TCR beta chains were found to be more clonally expanded and to have lower generation probabilities than equally common non-associated chains. The earlier analysis of some 560 of the donors excluded about 16 rarely observed V segments, including chromosome 9 orphons, because counts were too low.

A word on this clone: What this receptor recognizes is not known. Per-base qualities were not stored, and no clone one base away is much larger.

In total, approximately 690 healthy bone marrow donors made up the cohort. At the time of sampling, every cohort member was nominally healthy, though immune exposures that went unrecorded were likely present. The donor tested CMV seronegative and was one of the 352 seronegative cohort members. A peripheral blood sample was collected from each donor, and TCR beta sequencing was performed on peripheral blood mononuclear cells. Genomic DNA was extracted from the blood cell samples with the Qiagen DNeasy Blood Extraction Kit. Libraries came from the immunoSEQ multiplex PCR assay. For the multiplex PCR, a mixture combining 60 forward primers for TCR Vbeta segments and 13 reverse primers for TCR Jbeta segments was used. The CDR3 region of rearranged TCR beta genes was amplified from genomic DNA with a multiplex PCR assay. On the Illumina HiSeq System, the amplified TCR beta libraries were sequenced as 87-base-pair reads. As for the authors' bioinformatics: A later analysis counted tens of millions of unique TCR beta chains across the 666 repertoires, and some 11 million of these chains were shared by at least two donors. A nearest-neighbor algorithm error-corrected the raw reads and collapsed the reads into unique sequences, merging closely related sequences to remove PCR and sequencing errors. To assign V, D and J gene segments, CDR3 sequences were aligned to IMGT reference sequences. Each retained sequence needed at least a six-nucleotide match to both a V gene segment and a J gene segment. Rearrangements were called productive when the CDR3 lacked stop codons and stayed in frame with V and J; all others were non-productive. CDR3 was defined according to IMGT convention as the region running from the second conserved V-encoded cysteine to the conserved J-encoded phenylalanine. In an earlier analysis of roughly 610 of the donors, sequences lacking an unambiguous match to a single V gene segment were excluded. In an earlier analysis of 587 of the donors, V segments were called functional above 56.7% productive rearrangements and were called segregating when the between-donor standard deviation exceeded 5%. A statistical classification framework was built for diagnosing cytomegalovirus status from the catalog of TCR beta chain sequences. A later analysis assigned V and J genes by comparing TCR nucleotide sequences with IMGT/GENE-DB human TR gene sequences. The TCRdist pipeline was used in a later analysis to assign CDR3 sequences and most-parsimonious VDJ recombination scenarios. In a later analysis, every TCR beta chain was defined by the combination of its CDR3 amino acid sequence and its V-gene family, and reads without a unique V-gene family were dropped. To address suspected cross-contamination and a sequencing artifact, a later analysis removed 450 to 700 highly shared, low-generation-probability nucleotide sequences. In a later analysis, a clonal expansion index for each public chain was calculated from normalized within-repertoire ranks of inferred template counts. A later analysis computed generation probabilities with a VDJ recombination model fitted to out-of-frame rearrangements, and checked the results against IGoR. A later analysis scored TCR-TCR, TCR-HLA and TCR-CMV co-occurrence with hypergeometric tests, applying a repertoire-size bias correction to TCR pairs. To estimate false discovery rates, a later analysis permuted the HLA or CMV assignments 20 times. In a later analysis, co-occurring TCRs were grouped using DBSCAN, and TCRdist sequence similarity was added for clustering within HLA-allele-positive subsets. Co-occurrence clustering excluded repertoires with fewer than 30,000 or more than 120,000 public chains, plus five with anomalous nucleotide sharing. TCRdb mirrors the immuneACCESS table, restricted to in-frame sequences. Some clones are absent from its copies; in checked studies, under half trace to an unresolved V gene, and the reason for the others is unknown. The V and J calls and clone size come from that table; D and trimming were worked out from the DNA. The sample records about 130,000 clones, roughly three quarters of which are singletons. The top ten clones comprise 2.5% to 4% of the sample.

Sequences SGHDT (CDR1) and YYEEEE (CDR2) are obtained from the germline V gene. The CDR3 has 13 amino acids, counting the end cysteine and phenylalanine. Left in the record is the CDR3 DNA by itself, 39 bases read in frame from the first base. Deletion took 1 base off V and 8 bases off J, with a span of 12 bases between the germline ends. The sample consisted of PBMCs. The chain employs TRBV5-6 and TRBJ1-2, with no reliable assignment of the D segment. This clonotype was sampled from a man aged 35-49 years in good health and CMV-seronegative. The encoded CDR3 is CASSLSRVSGYTF. The DNA reads as follows: TGTGCCAGCAGCTTGAGTCGGGTCTCGGGCTACACCTTC.